The subject of this entry is one T cell receptor (beta chain). What this receptor recognizes is not known. Qualities for individual bases were not recorded, and no much larger clone is one base off. TCRbeta CDR3 regions were amplified from genomic DNA by means of the immunoSEQ Assay, a bias-controlled multiplex PCR. The authors processed their data as follows. Nucleated cell counts per sample were estimated from amplification of reference gene primers within the assay. To quantify the absolute abundance of each unique TCRbeta CDR3 rearrangement, sequence reads were collapsed and filtered. Productive Simpson clonality was computed per sample as the square root of Simpson's diversity index over productive rearrangements. In TCRdb, the immuneACCESS table is reduced to in-frame sequences with V and J assigned. These tables do not hold every clone; where another copy was compared, an unresolved V gene accounts for under half, and the others remain unexplained. The V and J calls and clone size are taken from that table; D and trimming were inferred from the DNA. The sample table holds over 150,000 clones, of which over 70% were seen once. The leading ten clones occupy around 2.7% of the sample.

This specimen comes from a study of blood T cell repertoires in COVID-19 (dated by TCRdb to about 2020). As for the study more broadly: Samples from collaborators originated in the United States, Italy and Spain and spanned both the acute and convalescent phases of COVID-19. Subjects who had been exposed to COVID-19, were actively infected with it, or had recovered from it provided the deeply sampled blood TCRbeta repertoires that made up the dataset. Samples came from the ongoing ImmuneRACE study (first 160 participants) plus 1,254 subjects from 6 global collaborators. A de-identified subject ID, COVID-19 status, age in years and sex were almost always included in the sample metadata. Where available, HLA class I and class II types were taken from metadata supplied by the sample provider and were not determined by assay-based typing. The prospective study material was composed of cDNA or gDNA derived from T cells, B-cell-depleted T cells, or PBMCs. The repertoires were made available in a free public database intended to serve as a resource for research on the immune response to SARS-CoV-2.

Trimming accounts for 6 bases at V and 5 bases at J, while the number of junction bases matched to no gene is 7. The CDR3 goes from the cysteine to the phenylalanine over 14 residues. The read is trimmed to its CDR3 DNA, 42 bases read in frame from base 1. The CDR1 and CDR2 encoded by the germline V gene (reference sequence) are LNHDA and SQIVND. The study at large found these results: How much clinical and demographic metadata was included differed by source and by participant, and the metadata was provided uncurated.

Collaborating institutions collected whole blood in K2EDTA tubes following their own protocols. Collaborator samples were shipped for TCRbeta analysis as frozen whole blood, isolated PBMCs, or DNA extracted from either sample type. Sample: peripheral blood. In this chain, TRBV19 is recombined with TRBJ2-5, with 9 bases matching TRBD1. This TCR was recovered from a man between 65 and 79 years old with acute or convalescent COVID-19. The DNA reads TGTGCCAGTAGGGGACAGGGATCTACGGAGACCCAGTACTTC. Translated, it reads CASRGQGSTETQYF.